The following is a TCR beta chain sequence with its context. The antigen remains undetermined. The sample originates from a study of naive and memory T cell subsets. Study results and caveats: Findings for naive and memory subsets could not be checked against ground truth. Naive repertoires, especially CD8, held a few larger clonotypes, possibly memory cells re-expressing CD45RA. Naive and memory subsets had different power law exponents for TCR abundance.

V gave up 8 bases and J gave up 4 bases; unmatched junction bases: 15. Germline assignment: CDR1 SGHAT and CDR2 FQNNGV. This CDR3 is built from 17 residues. The beta constant-region primer was an equimolar mix of two oligonucleotides covering TRBC1 and TRBC2. Nested alpha and beta constant-region primers with the SP2 primer drove four PCR rounds on ligated cDNA. In TCRdb, the UMI-ligation and nested PCR reads were re-called with MiXCR into one record per CDR3 protein. The table records roughly 97,000 distinct CDR3 sequences, approximately 14% of them present only once. From the second PCR step, alpha and beta chains were amplified apart.

The TCR sequence derives from a human donor in good health. The sample taken for sequencing was naive CD8+ T cells from blood. This chain uses TRBV11-2 with TRBJ2-1; 9 nucleotides line up with TRBD1. The CDR3 reads CASFSLWGQGIYNEQFF. CDR3 DNA: TGTGCCAGCTTCTCCCTCTGGGGACAGGGTATTTACAATGAGCAGTTCTTC.